This T cell receptor beta chain derives from a study of T cell repertoires in aging, cancer and after chemotherapy. Overall study: Patients with glioblastoma brain tumors were sampled before and after temozolomide-based therapy. General observations from the study: Immunological memory after chemotherapy cannot be judged from the repertoire data.

Multiplex touch-down PCR with TRB-A/B primers amplified rearranged V-D-J TRB sequences. One entry per CDR3 protein results from TCRdb running MiXCR on the multiplex PCR reads. The sample lists hundreds of distinct CDR3 sequences; less than 20% were seen once. This clonotype is classed as medium-sized. The antigen is not known. The germline CDR1 and CDR2 sequences are DFQATT and SNEGSKA (reference sequence). Deletions cut 0 bases from V and 2 bases from J, with 20 bases between. The CDR3 is 19 amino acids. Amplification of TCR beta used genomic DNA extracted from peripheral blood. The source of this sequence is a human donor with a solid tumor. This chain links TRBV20-1 with TRBJ2-6; either TRBD1 or TRBD2 may supply D (6 bases each). The sequencing sample was made of blood. CDR3 region: CSARDRRGATGAGANVLTF. As DNA, the CDR3 is TGCAGTGCTAGAGACCGAAGGGGGGCCACGGGGGCTGGGGCCAACGTCCTGACTTTC.